The following is a T cell receptor beta chain sequence with its context. The antigen is unknown. The source of the sample is a study of T cell responses to AZD1222 COVID-19 vaccine. On the study more broadly: Investigators merged groups given second doses at roughly 4 or roughly 12 weeks. General observations from the study: Seropositive status at baseline applied to only 5 to 7 AZD1222 recipients. Mostly white British, mostly female donors; authors suggested clonal diversity may be underestimated.

Germline V gives CDR1 KGHDR, CDR2 SFDVKD. V was trimmed by 6 bases and J by 0 bases, leaving 29 bases between them. The CDR3 covers 21 residues. Clones were read by immunoSEQ multiplex PCR, and TCRdb kept only the in-frame ones, dropping some. The table has around 100,000 clones, more than 85% seen once. The material was peripheral blood, obtained on day 0 of AZD1222 vaccination. The V and J genes are TRBV24-1 and TRBJ1-3; the D gene is possibly TRBD1 (6 bases). The TCR originated in an adult in good health. CDR3 sequence reads: CATSHPKGVVSGATSGNTIYF. The CDR3 bases are TGTGCCACCAGTCATCCTAAGGGGGTAGTTTCAGGGGCGACCTCTGGAAACACCATATATTTT.